This passage covers 29 T cell receptor beta chains from one sample sequenced in a study of tissue T cells after allogeneic stem cell transplantation. Assay: immunoSEQ multiplex PCR; the TCRdb copy retains only in-frame clones and omits some. Among tens of thousands of clones listed, over 70% were seen once. The material was tissue from the ileum, obtained at autopsy. The receptors shown here come from a female donor over 55 with lung cancer.

The genes are TRBV7-2 and TRBJ2-7; D call uncertain. The V end was cut by 5 bases, the J end by 7 bases, with 21 bases between. The V gene's germline CDR1 is SGHTA and CDR2 FQGNSA. The CDR3 runs to 15 residues. CDR3 bases: TGTGCCAGCAGCCCCGAAGACGGGTTCTCGAGGGAGCAGTACTTC. This codes for CASSPEDGFSREQYF.

This clone was detected only a few times. This sequence joins TRBV5-4 and TRBJ2-5; TRBD1 matches 12 bases. Germline CDR1 and CDR2: SGHNT and YYREEE (reference sequence). The CDR3 sequence is 16 residues long. The J segment lost 3 bases and the V segment lost 6 bases, leaving 9 bases of the junction unmatched. Here the CDR3 reads CASTVPGQGAKETQYF. CDR3 in DNA: TGTGCCAGCACCGTCCCGGGACAGGGGGCCAAAGAGACCCAGTACTTC.

The chain couples TRBV19 to TRBJ1-1; no definite D call. Germline V gene data show CDR1 as LNHDA and CDR2 as SQIVND (reference sequence). The ends were cut back, 8 bases at V and 5 bases at J, with 15 bases in the middle. CDR3 length equals 13 residues. In DNA, the CDR3 is TGTGCCAGTCAGACGGGGAGGAGAACTGAAGCTTTCTTT. Protein: CASQTGRRTEAFF.

The chain carries TRBV7-9 and TRBJ2-3; 8 bases line up with TRBD1. V was clipped by 2 bases and J by 1 base; unmatched bases: 2. This CDR3 contains 15 residues. The germline gives CDR1 SEHNR, CDR2 FQNEAQ (reference sequence). CDR3 loop: CASSLTTGGTDTQYF. The CDR3 DNA reads TGTGCCAGCAGCTTAACGACAGGGGGCACAGATACGCAGTATTTT.

In regard to this clone: The same CDR3 can be traced to other DNA sequences in this sample. V usage is TRBV19 and J usage is TRBJ2-7, with TRBD2 matching 7 bases. The CDR3 has 13 residues. The J segment lost 2 bases and the V segment lost 8 bases, leaving 6 bases of the junction unmatched. Germline assignment: CDR1 LNHDA and CDR2 SQIVND (reference sequence). CDR3 DNA: TGTGCCAGTGGTCCCGGGACTACCTACGAGCAGTACTTC. Amino acids: CASGPGTTYEQYF.

The genes are TRBV6-2 or TRBV6-3 and TRBJ2-1; D gene uncertain. Germline CDR1 is MNHEY and CDR2 is SVGEGT. The V and J ends lost 5 bases and 5 bases respectively, with 13 bases between them. The CDR3 is 14 residues long. The CDR3 nucleotides read TGTGCCAGCAGTAAAATACAGCGTAACAATGAGCAGTTCTTC. Amino acid sequence: CASSKIQRNNEQFF.

The rearrangement uses TRBV12-5 and TRBJ2-1, with 13 bases identical to TRBD2. There are 19 residues in the CDR3. CDR1 is LGHNT, CDR2 FRNRAP, per germline. V trimming: 4 bases; J trimming: 0 bases; junction bases outside the gene matches: 9. The CDR3 DNA sequence: TGTGCTAGTGGTTCACAACCGACTAGCGGGGGGCCCTCCTACAATGAGCAGTTCTTC. Amino acids: CASGSQPTSGGPSYNEQFF.

The chain couples TRBV7-2 to TRBJ2-7; a weak D match, TRBD2 (6 bases). V dropped 5 bases and J dropped 3 bases, with 17 bases sitting between them. CDR3 length equals 15 residues. Germline CDR1 SGHTA, CDR2 FQGNSA. The CDR3 protein is CASSALSGYIYEQYF. The CDR3 region has the DNA TGTGCCAGCAGCGCCCTTAGCGGATATATCTACGAGCAGTACTTC.

The chain links TRBV6-1 to TRBJ1-1; 8 nucleotides match TRBD1. Germline V CDR1 and CDR2: MNHNS, SASEGT. Losses at the gene ends were 0 bases for V and 3 bases for J; bases not matched to a gene: 3. There are 15 residues in the CDR3. The CDR3 DNA sequence: TGTGCCAGCAGTGAAGCGCGGACAGGGCACACTGAAGCTTTCTTT. It yields the protein CASSEARTGHTEAFF.

Only a few counts were recorded for this clone. V and J are TRBV15 and TRBJ2-5, with D possibly called TRBD1 or TRBD2 (5 bases each). This CDR3 has 16 residues. V was shortened by 2 bases and J by 5 bases, with 18 bases between the two germline ends. From germline, CDR1 is LNHNV and CDR2 YYDKDF (reference sequence). CDR3 residues: CATSRKGTSRTETQYF. The CDR3 nucleotides are TGTGCCACCAGCAGAAAAGGGACCTCGCGAACCGAGACCCAGTACTTC.

The gene calls are TRBV18 and TRBJ2-4, with D possibly matching TRBD1 (7 bases). Germline values: CDR1 KGHSH, CDR2 LQKENI. This CDR3 comprises 18 residues. The V gene lost 4 bases and the J gene lost 3 bases, with 22 bases spanning the gap. Here the CDR3 reads CASSLSRTGVGGKNIQYF. CDR3 in DNA: TGTGCCAGCTCACTCAGCCGAACAGGGGTCGGGGGCAAAAACATTCAGTACTTC.

This sequence joins TRBV19 and TRBJ1-6, with 8 bases fitting TRBD1. Losses at the gene ends were 6 bases for V and 6 bases for J; bases not matched to a gene: 4. There are 14 residues in the CDR3. Germline CDR1 and CDR2: LNHDA and SQIVND (reference sequence). CDR3 residues: CASRTTGANSPLHF. The CDR3, as DNA: TGTGCCAGTAGGACGACAGGGGCTAATTCACCCCTCCACTTT.

This clone is a singleton in its sample. The chain recombines TRBV7-2 with TRBJ1-3; D is possibly TRBD1 (6 bases). The CDR3 consists of 16 residues. Trimming took 2 bases from V and 0 from J, leaving 11 bases between them. Germline V lookup: CDR1 SGHTA, CDR2 FQGNSA. CDR3 DNA sequence: TGTGCCAGCAGCTTAAGGGCCAGGGGCTCTGGAAACACCATATATTTT. Translated: CASSLRARGSGNTIYF.

This clone is medium-sized. This rearrangement joins TRBV4-1 to TRBJ2-7; tentatively, D is TRBD1 (5 bases). Between the trimmed V and J ends, which lost 0 bases and 4 bases, there was a span of 7 bases. The CDR3 is 13 residues long. The germline CDR1 and CDR2 sequences are MGHRA and YSYEKL. The CDR3 DNA is TGCGCCAGCAGCCAAGATGCAGGGTACGAGCAGTACTTC. Translated: CASSQDAGYEQYF.

The chain is built from TRBV2 and TRBJ2-2; D uncertain. V lost 3 bases to trimming and J lost 2 bases, with 7 bases between them. This CDR3 region has 14 residues. The germline gives CDR1 SNHLY, CDR2 FYNNEI. This CDR3 is CASSDRINTGELFF. DNA for the CDR3: TGTGCCAGCAGTGACAGGATTAACACCGGGGAGCTGTTTTTT.

This clone was counted a single time. The chain recombines TRBV4-1 with TRBJ1-2, with 8 bases identical to TRBD1. The CDR3 runs to 17 residues. The V and J ends lost 0 bases and 5 bases, in that order; junction bases with no gene match: 11. The germline CDR1 and CDR2 sequences are MGHRA and YSYEKL. The CDR3 is CASSQDSAGGVGYGYTF. Here the CDR3 DNA reads TGCGCCAGCAGCCAAGATAGTGCAGGGGGCGTAGGGTATGGCTACACCTTC.

The chain uses TRBV7-3 and TRBJ2-3; 14 positions agree with TRBD2. The CDR3 sequence is 16 residues long. CDR1 is SGHTA, CDR2 FQGTGA, per germline. The V segment lost 2 bases and the J segment 4 bases; nucleotides outside the gene matches: 2. CDR3 protein: CASSLGTSGSADTQYF. CDR3 coding DNA: TGTGCCAGCAGCTTAGGGACTAGCGGGAGCGCAGATACGCAGTATTTT.

The rearrangement joins TRBV15 to TRBJ2-2, with D uncertain. CDR3 length: 15 residues. V was clipped by 5 bases and J by 1 base, with 11 bases between them. The V gene's germline CDR1 is LNHNV and CDR2 YYDKDF (reference sequence). CDR3 loop: CATSASGRNTGELFF. The CDR3 nucleotides read TGTGCCACCAGCGCGTCGGGCAGGAACACCGGGGAGCTGTTTTTT.

CDR3 amino acids: CASSAGTPTAFF. The CDR3 DNA sequence: TGTGCCAGCAGTGCCGGGACCCCGACGGCTTTCTTT. The chain uses TRBV2 and TRBJ1-1; TRBD1 might be the D (5 bases). Looked up from germline, CDR1 is SNHLY and CDR2 is FYNNEI. There are 12 residues in the CDR3. V shed 4 bases and J shed 11 bases, with 14 bases lying between them.

V and J are TRBV19 and TRBJ2-5; the D gene is possibly TRBD2 (5 bases). V lost 1 base to trimming and J lost 9 bases, with 18 bases between them. Per germline, CDR1 LNHDA and CDR2 SQIVND (reference sequence). The CDR3 extends over 15 amino acids. The CDR3 nucleotides are TGTGCCAGTAGTATAGCAGGCGGTGTACCGGAGGCCCAGTACTTC. This codes for CASSIAGGVPEAQYF.

This CDR3 is CASSLVGQGVGGYTF. CDR3 DNA: TGTGCCAGCAGCTTAGTGGGTCAGGGCGTAGGGGGCTACACCTTC. This chain links TRBV7-2 with TRBJ1-2; D perhaps matches TRBD1 (5 bases). Germline V gives CDR1 SGHTA, CDR2 FQGNSA. V lost 1 base and J lost 8, with 17 bases in between. CDR3 size: 15 residues.

J is TRBJ2-3 and V is TRBV24-1; D is perhaps TRBD1 (5 bases). V was shortened by 5 bases and J by 5 bases, with 22 bases between the two germline ends. This CDR3 contains 17 residues. Germline-derived CDR1 and CDR2 are KGHDR and SFDVKD. CDR3 region: CATSGGISTILGDTQYF. The CDR3 region has the DNA TGTGCCACCAGTGGGGGCATTAGCACCATCTTGGGAGATACGCAGTATTTT.

The CDR3 loop reads CASSLVGGTGANEKLFF. CDR3 sequence (DNA): TGTGCCAGCAGCTTAGTAGGTGGGACAGGCGCTAATGAAAAACTGTTTTTT. This rearrangement joins TRBV7-2 to TRBJ1-4; 8 positions match TRBD1. Germline trimming cut 1 base from V and 3 bases from J; bases unmatched to any gene: 7. The CDR3 is made up of 17 amino acids. Germline V lookup: CDR1 SGHTA, CDR2 FQGNSA.

The chain is built from TRBV3-1 (or the pseudogene TRBV3-2) and TRBJ2-5, with D possibly matching TRBD2 (6 bases). The CDR3 extends over 18 amino acids. Germline CDR1 and CDR2: LGHDT and YNNKEL (reference sequence). Trimming pared 0 bases from V and 7 bases from J, leaving 24 bases between. This CDR3 is CASSQELNRGVTGGTQYF. As DNA, the CDR3 is TGTGCCAGCAGCCAAGAACTTAATCGGGGAGTTACCGGGGGGACCCAGTACTTC.

This clone has just a few counts. The gene calls are TRBV6-5 and TRBJ2-1; D unresolved. Between the trimmed V and J ends, which lost 6 bases and 0 bases, there was a span of 12 bases. This CDR3 has 15 amino acids. Germline CDR1 and CDR2: MNHEY and SVGAGI. The CDR3 here is CASRTGRFSYNEQFF. The CDR3 DNA reads as TGTGCCAGCAGAACTGGACGGTTCTCCTACAATGAGCAGTTCTTC.

Only a few counts were recorded for this clone. The CDR3 loop reads CASSLREFTGELFF. The CDR3 bases are TGCGCCAGCAGCCTAAGGGAGTTCACCGGGGAGCTGTTTTTT. The rearrangement links TRBV4-1 to TRBJ2-2; D is possibly TRBD2 (5 bases). V lost 4 bases, J lost 4 bases, and 10 bases lay in between. The CDR3 has 14 amino acids. The germline V gene has CDR1 MGHRA and CDR2 YSYEKL.

V usage is TRBV3-1 (or the pseudogene TRBV3-2) and J usage is TRBJ1-4, with a possible D match to TRBD1 (6 bases). The V end was cut by 3 bases, the J end by 7 bases, with 12 bases between. Germline loops: CDR1 LGHDT, CDR2 YNNKEL (reference sequence). This CDR3 region has 14 residues. As DNA, the CDR3 is TGTGCCAGCAGCCAGGGGGGGCTGGGTGAAAAACTGTTTTTT. It encodes CASSQGGLGEKLFF.

V usage is TRBV20-1 and J usage is TRBJ2-7; D possibly uses TRBD1 or TRBD2 (6 bases each). This CDR3 spans 13 amino acids. The germline gives CDR1 DFQATT, CDR2 SNEGSKA (reference sequence). Trimming took off 3 bases at V and 5 bases at J, with 14 bases between the two ends. The chain's CDR3 is CSASEGGLDEQYF. The CDR3 region has the DNA TGCAGTGCTAGTGAGGGGGGTCTCGACGAGCAGTACTTC.

The V and J genes are TRBV19 and TRBJ2-5, with a tentative D call TRBD2 (5 bases). The CDR3 runs 13 residues. Germline CDR1 and CDR2: LNHDA and SQIVND (reference sequence). The V end lost 5 bases, the J end lost 1 base, and 8 bases lay between the germline ends. The CDR3 is CASSSLVQETQYF. DNA for the CDR3: TGTGCCAGTAGTTCACTAGTCCAAGAGACCCAGTACTTC.